Sequencing of this TCR beta chain was carried out in a study of Ad26.COV2.S vaccination and SARS-CoV-2 variants. Study-wide results and limits: There was a possibility that the TCR breadth and depth analyses underestimated total T cell responses.

The treatment here: some 20 received Ad26.COV2.S at low or high dose, single or two shots; about 5 received placebo; per-sample allocation not given. Specimen acquisition occurred on day 63 following the initial vaccine or placebo injection. This clone was counted only a few times. Its antigen is as yet unknown. Assay: immunoSEQ multiplex PCR; the TCRdb copy retains only in-frame clones and omits some. The sample records approximately 450,000 clones, about nine tenths being singletons. The CDR3 contains 14 residues. In germline, CDR1 is WSHSY, CDR2 SAAADI. V dropped 5 bases and J dropped 10; count of bases not matched to a gene: 6.

Source: peripheral blood, taken in a trial of Ad26.COV2.S vaccine versus placebo. This TCR came from a person between 18 and 60 years old who received the Ad26.COV2.S COVID-19 vaccine or a placebo. The chain recombines TRBV10-2 with TRBJ1-6; 9 positions agree with TRBD1. This CDR3 is CASSIGQGTSPLHF. CDR3 coding DNA: TGCGCCAGCAGTATAGGACAGGGGACCTCACCCCTCCACTTT.